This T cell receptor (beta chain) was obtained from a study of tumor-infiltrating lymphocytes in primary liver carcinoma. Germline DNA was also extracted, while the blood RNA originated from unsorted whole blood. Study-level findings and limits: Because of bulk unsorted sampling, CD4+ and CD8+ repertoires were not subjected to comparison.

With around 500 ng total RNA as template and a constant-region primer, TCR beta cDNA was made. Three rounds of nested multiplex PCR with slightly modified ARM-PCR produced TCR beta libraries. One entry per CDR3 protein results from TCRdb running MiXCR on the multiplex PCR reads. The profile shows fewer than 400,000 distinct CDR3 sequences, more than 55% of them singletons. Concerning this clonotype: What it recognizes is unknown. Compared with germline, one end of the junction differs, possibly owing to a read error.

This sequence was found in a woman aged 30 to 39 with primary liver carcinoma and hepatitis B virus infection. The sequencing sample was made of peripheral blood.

As DNA, the CDR3 is TGTGCCAGTAGCCGTATGTCGGGGAGAAGGGGTCAGCCTCAGCATTTT. It specifies CASSRMSGRRGQPQHF. The rearrangement links TRBV5-5 to TRBJ1-5; a possible D gene is TRBD1 (5 bases). The CDR3 extends over 16 amino acids. Germline CDR1 SGHKS, CDR2 YYEKEE (reference sequence).